A selection of T cell receptor beta chains follows, all from one sample in a study of blood T cell repertoires in COVID-19. Only in-frame clones appear in the TCRdb table, and some are missing; sequencing was by immunoSEQ multiplex PCR. In the table there are 360,000 or so clones, around 91% of which are singletons. Sequences were obtained from peripheral blood. Receptors originate from a man younger than 35 with active or convalescent COVID-19. Both conserved end residues are part of each CDR3. A D gene is named only where the DNA matches it firmly. Size values are once, few and many counts, or a class for expanded clones, and some rows have none.

clone_size j_call v_call d_call cdr3_aa cdr3_nt
. TRBJ2-5 TRBV6-5 TRBD2 CASGATSGQETQYF TGTGCCAGCGGAGCCACTAGCGGGCAAGAGACCCAGTACTTC
. TRBJ1-4 TRBV19 TRBD1 CASSIDLDRVSPNEKLFF TGTGCCAGTAGTATAGATCTGGACAGGGTTTCACCTAATGAAAAACTGTTTTTT
few TRBJ1-1 TRBV29-1 . CSSKAKGGTEAFF TGCAGCTCAAAGGCCAAAGGGGGCACTGAAGCTTTCTTT
. TRBJ1-4 TRBV25-1 . CASAQGITGGKLFF TGTGCCAGCGCCCAGGGGATTACTGGAGGAAAACTGTTTTTT
. TRBJ2-3 TRBV9 TRBD1 CASSVYRGRREDTQYF TGTGCCAGCAGCGTCTACAGGGGGCGCAGGGAAGATACGCAGTATTTT
. TRBJ1-1 TRBV11-3 . CASSLSGVKTEAFF TGTGCCAGCAGCTTATCCGGGGTCAAAACTGAAGCTTTCTTT
. TRBJ2-1 TRBV3-1/TRBV3-2 TRBD2 CASSQGISGGMNEQFF TGTGCCAGCAGCCAAGGAATTAGCGGGGGGATGAATGAGCAGTTCTTC
. TRBJ1-3 TRBV24-1 . CATQSTVSGNTIYF TGTGCCACCCAGTCGACAGTCTCTGGAAACACCATATATTTT
. TRBJ2-3 TRBV6-5 . CASSYGWTSTDTQYF TGTGCCAGCAGTTACGGGTGGACTAGCACAGATACGCAGTATTTT
. TRBJ2-7 TRBV19 TRBD1 CASSITGGSYEQYF TGTGCCAGTAGTATCACAGGGGGAAGCTACGAGCAGTACTTC
. TRBJ1-1 TRBV28 TRBD1 CASSPGQGVNTEAFF TGTGCCAGCAGTCCGGGACAGGGGGTGAACACTGAAGCTTTCTTT
. TRBJ1-3 TRBV9 . CASSPYIKTGNTIYF TGTGCCAGCAGCCCATACATCAAAACTGGAAACACCATATATTTT
. TRBJ2-1 TRBV5-1 . CASSFGQFGEQFF TGCGCCAGCAGCTTTGGACAATTTGGTGAGCAGTTCTTC
. TRBJ2-7 TRBV5-5 TRBD1 CASSWGQGYEQYF TGTGCCAGCAGCTGGGGACAGGGGTACGAGCAGTACTTC
. TRBJ1-4 TRBV5-6 . CASSVNGGTNEKLFF TGTGCCAGCAGCGTAAATGGGGGGACTAATGAAAAACTGTTTTTT
once TRBJ1-5 TRBV6-1 TRBD1 CACSVRRGLGDQPQHF TGTGCCTGCAGTGTTAGAAGGGGGCTTGGGGATCAGCCCCAGCATTTT
. TRBJ1-2 TRBV27 TRBD1 CASSARTGLAYGYTF TGTGCCAGCAGTGCCAGGACAGGGCTGGCCTATGGCTACACCTTC
. TRBJ2-2 TRBV7-9 . CASSAVGRANTGELFF TGTGCCAGCAGCGCCGTAGGCAGGGCGAACACCGGGGAGCTGTTTTTT
. TRBJ2-3 TRBV5-1 . CASSTTVDTDTQYF TGCGCCAGCAGCACGACAGTGGACACAGATACGCAGTATTTT
. TRBJ2-3 TRBV7-2 TRBD1 CASSSRTGSDTQYF TGTGCCAGCAGCTCGAGGACAGGGTCAGATACGCAGTATTTT
. TRBJ1-2 TRBV28 . CASKLNYGYTF TGTGCCAGCAAACTCAACTATGGCTACACCTTC
. TRBJ1-2 TRBV4-2 . CASSQDWGRDLDGYTF TGTGCCAGCAGCCAAGATTGGGGCAGGGATTTAGATGGCTACACCTTC
. TRBJ2-7 TRBV4-3 . CASSQDWRDYEQYF TGCGCCAGCAGCCAAGACTGGCGGGACTACGAGCAGTACTTC
. TRBJ1-1 TRBV7-2 TRBD1 CASSLAVTGAEAFF TGTGCCAGCAGCTTAGCTGTTACAGGGGCTGAAGCTTTCTTT
. TRBJ2-1 TRBV4-3 TRBD1 CASSQDQGTGSYNEQFF TGCGCCAGCAGCCAAGATCAAGGGACAGGGTCGTACAATGAGCAGTTCTTC
. TRBJ1-2 TRBV7-9 . CASSPDKAGGYTF TGTGCCAGCAGCCCTGACAAAGCGGGAGGCTACACCTTC
. TRBJ1-2 TRBV20-1 TRBD1 CSAGQGHGYTF TGCAGTGCCGGACAGGGGCATGGCTACACCTTC
. TRBJ2-2 TRBV7-6 TRBD2 CASSYGASGTGLAGGRSGELFF TGTGCCAGCAGCTACGGCGCGTCCGGGACGGGACTAGCGGGAGGACGCTCCGGGGAGCTGTTTTTT
. TRBJ2-2 TRBV27 TRBD1 CASLRVQGALAGELFF TGTGCCAGCTTGCGTGTTCAGGGGGCGCTTGCCGGGGAGCTGTTTTTT
. TRBJ2-1 TRBV6-5 . CASSLQGGGQNEQFF TGTGCCAGCAGTCTACAGGGTGGAGGACAGAATGAGCAGTTCTTC
. TRBJ2-7 TRBV29-1 TRBD2 CSVRTGTSGRYEQYF TGCAGCGTCCGAACCGGGACTAGCGGGAGATACGAGCAGTACTTC
. TRBJ2-1 TRBV3-1/TRBV3-2 . CASSLDFGSSYNEQFF TGTGCCAGCAGCCTTGATTTTGGGAGCTCCTACAATGAGCAGTTCTTC